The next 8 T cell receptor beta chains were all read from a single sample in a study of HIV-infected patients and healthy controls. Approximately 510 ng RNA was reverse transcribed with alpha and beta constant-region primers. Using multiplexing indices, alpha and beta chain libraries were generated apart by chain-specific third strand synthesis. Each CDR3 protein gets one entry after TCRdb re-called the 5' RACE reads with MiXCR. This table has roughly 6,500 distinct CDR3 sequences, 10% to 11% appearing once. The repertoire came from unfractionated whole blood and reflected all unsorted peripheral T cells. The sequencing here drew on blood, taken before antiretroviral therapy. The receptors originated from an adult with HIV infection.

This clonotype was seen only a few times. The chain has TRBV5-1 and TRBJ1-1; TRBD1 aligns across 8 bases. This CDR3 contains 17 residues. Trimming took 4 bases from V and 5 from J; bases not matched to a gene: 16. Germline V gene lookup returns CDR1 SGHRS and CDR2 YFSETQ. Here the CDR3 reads CASSPSQGAEYRTEAFF. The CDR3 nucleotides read TGCGCCAGCAGCCCCAGTCAGGGGGCGGAGTATAGGACTGAAGCTTTCTTT.

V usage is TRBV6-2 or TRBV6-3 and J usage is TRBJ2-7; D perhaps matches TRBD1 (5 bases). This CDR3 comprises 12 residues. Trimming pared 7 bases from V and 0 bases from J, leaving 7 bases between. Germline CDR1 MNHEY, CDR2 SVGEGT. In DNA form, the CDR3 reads TGTGCCAGCAAGGGGCCCTCCTACGAGCAGTACTTC. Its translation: CASKGPSYEQYF.

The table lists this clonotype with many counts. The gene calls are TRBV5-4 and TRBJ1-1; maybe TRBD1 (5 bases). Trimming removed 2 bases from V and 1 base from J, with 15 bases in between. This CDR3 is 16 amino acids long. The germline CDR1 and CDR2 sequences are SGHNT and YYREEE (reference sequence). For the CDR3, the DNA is TGTGCCAGCAGCTTCTTTCCCGGGACCGAGAACACTGAAGCTTTCTTT. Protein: CASSFFPGTENTEAFF.

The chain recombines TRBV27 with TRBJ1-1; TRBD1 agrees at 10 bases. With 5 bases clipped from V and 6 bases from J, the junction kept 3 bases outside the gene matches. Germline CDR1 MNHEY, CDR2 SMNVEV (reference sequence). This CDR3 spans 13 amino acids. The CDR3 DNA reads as TGTGCCAGCAGTCTTGGGACAGGGGCTGAAGCTTTCTTT. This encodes CASSLGTGAEAFF.

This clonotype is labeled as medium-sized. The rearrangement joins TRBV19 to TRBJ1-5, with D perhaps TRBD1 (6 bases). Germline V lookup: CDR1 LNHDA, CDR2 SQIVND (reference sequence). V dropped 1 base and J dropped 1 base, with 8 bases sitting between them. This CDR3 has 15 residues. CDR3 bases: TGTGCCAGTAGTATAGGGGGGGCAAGCAATCAGCCCCAGCATTTT. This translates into CASSIGGASNQPQHF. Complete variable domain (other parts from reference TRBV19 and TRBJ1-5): DGGITQSPKYLFRKEGQNVTLSCEQNLNHDAMYWYRQDPGQGLRLIYYSQIVNDFQKGDIAEGYSVSREKKESFPLTVTSAQKNPTAFYLCASSIGGASNQPQHFGDGTRLSIL.

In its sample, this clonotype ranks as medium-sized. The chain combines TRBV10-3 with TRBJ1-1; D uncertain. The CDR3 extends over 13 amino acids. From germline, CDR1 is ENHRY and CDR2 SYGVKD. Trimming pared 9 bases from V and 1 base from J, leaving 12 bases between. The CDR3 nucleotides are TGTGCCATTTATATGGGAGGGAACACTGAAGCTTTCTTT. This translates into CAIYMGGNTEAFF.

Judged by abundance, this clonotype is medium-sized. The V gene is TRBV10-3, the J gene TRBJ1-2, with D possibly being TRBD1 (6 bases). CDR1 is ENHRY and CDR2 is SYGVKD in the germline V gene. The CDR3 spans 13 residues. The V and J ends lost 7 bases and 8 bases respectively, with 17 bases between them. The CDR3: CAITGGEAEGYTF. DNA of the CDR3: TGTGCCATCACCGGGGGCGAGGCTGAAGGCTACACCTTC.

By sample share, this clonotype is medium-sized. The CDR3 loop is CASSYALQTQYF. The CDR3 DNA follows: TGTGCCAGCAGCTACGCCCTACAGACCCAGTACTTC. The chain carries TRBV7-6 and TRBJ2-5; no reliable D call. V lost 4 bases, J lost 6 bases, and 9 bases lay in between. Germline-derived CDR1 and CDR2 are SGHVS and FNYEAQ. This CDR3 contains 12 residues.